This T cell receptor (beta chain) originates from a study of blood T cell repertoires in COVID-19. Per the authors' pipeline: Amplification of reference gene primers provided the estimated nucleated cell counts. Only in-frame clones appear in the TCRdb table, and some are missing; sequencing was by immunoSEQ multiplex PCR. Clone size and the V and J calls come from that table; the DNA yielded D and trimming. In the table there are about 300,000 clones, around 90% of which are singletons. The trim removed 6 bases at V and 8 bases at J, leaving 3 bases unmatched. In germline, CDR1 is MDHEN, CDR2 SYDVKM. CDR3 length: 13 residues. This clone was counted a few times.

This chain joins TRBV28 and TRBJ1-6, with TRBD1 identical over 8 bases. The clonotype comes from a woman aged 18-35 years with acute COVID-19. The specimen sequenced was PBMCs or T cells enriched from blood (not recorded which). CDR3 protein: CASRDRVDSPLHF. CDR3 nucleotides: TGTGCCAGCAGGGACAGGGTAGATTCACCCCTCCACTTT.